The present entry profiles one TCR beta chain with its context. What it binds is unknown. Individual cDNA molecules were tagged with unique molecular identifiers. Via MiXCR, TCRdb re-called the 5' RACE reads, giving one row per CDR3 protein. The sample lists approximately 50,000 distinct CDR3 sequences, approximately 10% seen once, with around 14% in the top ten. The data derive from a study of early T cells in non-severe SARS-CoV-2 infection. Study-level information: Chains were not paired, and sequencing was done on bulk RNA from unsorted whole blood.

CDR3 length equals 14 residues. Germline V gene sequence: CDR1 KGHSH, CDR2 LQKENI. V lost 2 bases and J lost 8, with 12 bases in between. Study-wide findings and caveats: Anti-spike CD8 responses were favored by VDJdb matching, which missed private and CD4 specificities.

The TCR originated in an adult who was a healthcare worker with PCR-confirmed SARS-CoV-2 infection or an uninfected control (not recorded which). The chain employs TRBV18 and TRBJ1-4, with a weak D call TRBD1 (6 bases). The sample was whole blood. This CDR3 reads CASSPAGVGEKLFF. CDR3 in DNA: TGTGCCAGCTCACCAGCAGGGGTTGGAGAAAAACTGTTTTTT.